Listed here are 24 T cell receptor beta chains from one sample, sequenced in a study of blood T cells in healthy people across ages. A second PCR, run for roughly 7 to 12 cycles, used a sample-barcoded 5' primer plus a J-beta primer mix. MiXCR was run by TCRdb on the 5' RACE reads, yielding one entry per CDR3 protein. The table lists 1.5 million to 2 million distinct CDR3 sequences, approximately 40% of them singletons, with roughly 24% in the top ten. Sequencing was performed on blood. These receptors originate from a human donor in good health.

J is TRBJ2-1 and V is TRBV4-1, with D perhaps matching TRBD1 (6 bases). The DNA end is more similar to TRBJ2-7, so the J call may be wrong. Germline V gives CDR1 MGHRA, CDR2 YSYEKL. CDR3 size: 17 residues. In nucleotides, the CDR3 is TGCGCCAGCAGCCAAGCAACAGGGCCCATTGCCTACAATGAGCAGTACTTC. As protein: CASSQATGPIAYNEQYF.

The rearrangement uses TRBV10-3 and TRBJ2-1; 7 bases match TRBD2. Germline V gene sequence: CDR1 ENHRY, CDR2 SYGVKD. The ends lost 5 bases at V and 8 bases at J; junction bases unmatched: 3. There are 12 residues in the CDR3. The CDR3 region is CAISRAGDEQFF. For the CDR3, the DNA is TGTGCCATCAGTCGGGCGGGGGATGAGCAGTTCTTC.

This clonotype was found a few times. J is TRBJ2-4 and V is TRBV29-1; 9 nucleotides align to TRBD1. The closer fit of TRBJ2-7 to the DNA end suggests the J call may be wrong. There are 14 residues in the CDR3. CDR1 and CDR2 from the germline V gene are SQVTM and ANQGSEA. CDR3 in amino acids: CSVDRTGDTYEQYF. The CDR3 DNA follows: TGCAGCGTTGACAGGACAGGGGATACCTACGAGCAGTACTTC.

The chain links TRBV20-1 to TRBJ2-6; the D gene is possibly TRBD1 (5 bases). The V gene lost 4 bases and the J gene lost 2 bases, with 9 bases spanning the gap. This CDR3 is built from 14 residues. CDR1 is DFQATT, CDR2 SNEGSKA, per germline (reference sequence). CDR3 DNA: TGCAGTGCTAAAGGGGCGCCTGGGGCCAACGTCCTGACTTTC. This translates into CSAKGAPGANVLTF.

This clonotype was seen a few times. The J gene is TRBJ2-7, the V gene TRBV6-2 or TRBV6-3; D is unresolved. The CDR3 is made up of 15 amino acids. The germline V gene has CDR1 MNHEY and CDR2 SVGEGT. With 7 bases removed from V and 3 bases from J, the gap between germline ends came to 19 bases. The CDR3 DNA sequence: TGTGCCAGCAACCACCCCATCAAAAACAACTACGAGCAGTACTTC. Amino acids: CASNHPIKNNYEQYF.

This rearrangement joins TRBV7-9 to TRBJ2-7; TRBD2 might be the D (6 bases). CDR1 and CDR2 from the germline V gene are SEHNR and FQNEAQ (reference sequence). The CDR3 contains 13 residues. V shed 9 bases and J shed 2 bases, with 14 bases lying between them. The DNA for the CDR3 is TGTGCCAGTCCCCCTGGGGGGACCTACGAGCAGTACTTC. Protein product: CASPPGGTYEQYF.

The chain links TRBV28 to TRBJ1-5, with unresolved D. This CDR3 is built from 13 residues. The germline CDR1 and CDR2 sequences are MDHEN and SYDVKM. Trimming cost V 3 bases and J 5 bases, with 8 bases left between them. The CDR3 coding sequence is TGTGCCAGCAGTTTTTCTTTTTATCAGCCCCAGCATTTT. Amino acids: CASSFSFYQPQHF. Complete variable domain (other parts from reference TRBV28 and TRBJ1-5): DVKVTQSSRYLVKRTGEKVFLECVQDMDHENMFWYRQDPGLGLRLIYFSYDVKMKEKGDIPEGYSVSREKKERFSLILESASTNQTSMYLCASSFSFYQPQHFGDGTRLSIL.

DNA of the CDR3: TGTGCCAGCAGCTTTTTAGACGAAAACATTCAGTACTTC. Protein sequence: CASSFLDENIQYF. V usage is TRBV7-9 and J usage is TRBJ2-4, with no clear D. V was shortened by 3 bases and J by 5 bases, with 8 bases between the two germline ends. Germline CDR1 and CDR2: SEHNR and FQNEAQ (reference sequence). The CDR3 is 13 amino acids.

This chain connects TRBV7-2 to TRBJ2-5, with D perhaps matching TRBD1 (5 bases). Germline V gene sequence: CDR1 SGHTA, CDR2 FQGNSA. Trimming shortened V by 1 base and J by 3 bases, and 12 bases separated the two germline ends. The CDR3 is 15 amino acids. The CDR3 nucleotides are TGTGCCAGCAGCTTAGTTGTGGGCAGGGAAGAGACCCAGTACTTC. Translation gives CASSLVVGREETQYF.

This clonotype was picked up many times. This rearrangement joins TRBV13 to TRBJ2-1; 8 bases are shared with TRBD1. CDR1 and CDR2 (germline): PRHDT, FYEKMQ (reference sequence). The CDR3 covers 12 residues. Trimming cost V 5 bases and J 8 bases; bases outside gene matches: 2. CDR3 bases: TGTGCCAGCAGCCAGACAGGGGATGAGCAGTTCTTC. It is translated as CASSQTGDEQFF.

CDR3 loop: CASSREWGGNQPQHF. In nucleotides, the CDR3 is TGTGCCAGCAGCCGGGAATGGGGAGGCAATCAGCCCCAGCATTTT. This chain uses TRBV7-6 with TRBJ1-5, with no clear D. CDR3 length: 15 amino acids. V was trimmed by 5 bases and J by 2 bases, leaving 13 bases between them. The V gene's germline CDR1 is SGHVS and CDR2 FNYEAQ.

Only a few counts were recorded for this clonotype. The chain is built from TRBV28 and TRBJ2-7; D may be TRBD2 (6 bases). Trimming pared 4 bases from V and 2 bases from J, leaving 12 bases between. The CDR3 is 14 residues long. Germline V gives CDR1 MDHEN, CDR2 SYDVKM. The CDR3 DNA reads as TGTGCCAGCAGTTATGGGACTCTTGCCTACGAGCAGTACTTC. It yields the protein CASSYGTLAYEQYF.

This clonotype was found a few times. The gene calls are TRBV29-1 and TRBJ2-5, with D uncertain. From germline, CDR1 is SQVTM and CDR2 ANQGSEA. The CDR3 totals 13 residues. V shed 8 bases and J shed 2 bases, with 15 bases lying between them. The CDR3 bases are TGCAGCTTTGGCCGGGCCACTCAAGAGACCCAGTACTTC. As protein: CSFGRATQETQYF.

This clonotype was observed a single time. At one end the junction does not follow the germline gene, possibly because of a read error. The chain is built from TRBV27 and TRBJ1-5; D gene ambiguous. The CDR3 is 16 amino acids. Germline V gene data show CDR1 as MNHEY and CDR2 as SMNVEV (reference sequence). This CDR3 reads CASSPQRVLSNQPRHF. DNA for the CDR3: TGTGCCAGCAGTCCTCAGAGGGTTCTTAGCAATCAGCCCCGGCATTTT.

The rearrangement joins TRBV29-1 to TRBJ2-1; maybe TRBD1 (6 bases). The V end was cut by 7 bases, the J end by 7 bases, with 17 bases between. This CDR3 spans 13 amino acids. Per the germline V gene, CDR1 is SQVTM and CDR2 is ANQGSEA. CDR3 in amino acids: CSAGMAQGNEQFF. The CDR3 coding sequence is TGCAGCGCAGGGATGGCACAGGGTAATGAGCAGTTCTTC.

The CDR3 nucleotides read TGTGCCAGCAGCTTAACGAGCAGGCAAGAGACCCAGTACTTC. Encoded protein: CASSLTSRQETQYF. The rearrangement links TRBV7-8 to TRBJ2-5; D uncertain. Germline loops: CDR1 SGHVS, CDR2 FQNEAQ. This CDR3 is built from 14 residues. V lost 2 bases and J 2 bases, leaving 9 bases between the germline ends.

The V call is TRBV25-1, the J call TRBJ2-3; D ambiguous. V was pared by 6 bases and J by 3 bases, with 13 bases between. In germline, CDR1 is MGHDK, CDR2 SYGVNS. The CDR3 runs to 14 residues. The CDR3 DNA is TGTGCCAGCAGGTCTGGGGTAGAAACAGATACGCAGTATTTT. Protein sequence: CASRSGVETDTQYF.

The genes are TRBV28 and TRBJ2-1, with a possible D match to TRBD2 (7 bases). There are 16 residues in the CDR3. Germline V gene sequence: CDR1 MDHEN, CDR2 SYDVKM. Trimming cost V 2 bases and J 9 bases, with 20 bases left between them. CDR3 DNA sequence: TGTGCCAGCAGTTTAGGAGGGGGGGCCTCCTGGGGTGAGCAGTTCTTC. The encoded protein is CASSLGGGASWGEQFF.

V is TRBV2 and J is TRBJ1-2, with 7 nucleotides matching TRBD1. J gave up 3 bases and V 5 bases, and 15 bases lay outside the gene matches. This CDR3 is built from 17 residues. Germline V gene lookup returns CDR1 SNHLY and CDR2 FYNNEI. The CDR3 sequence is CASSKGTTGAGDYGYTF. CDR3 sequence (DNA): TGTGCCAGCAGTAAGGGGACTACAGGGGCCGGCGACTATGGCTACACCTTC.

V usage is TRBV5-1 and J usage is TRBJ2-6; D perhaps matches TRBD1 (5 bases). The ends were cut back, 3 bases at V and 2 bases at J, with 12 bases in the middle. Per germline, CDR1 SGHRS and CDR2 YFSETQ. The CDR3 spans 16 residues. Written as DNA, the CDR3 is TGCGCCAGCAGCTACGGACACCCCCCTGGGGCCAACGTCCTGACTTTC. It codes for CASSYGHPPGANVLTF. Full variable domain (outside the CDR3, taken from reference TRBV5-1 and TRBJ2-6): KAGVTQTPRYLIKTRGQQVTLSCSPISGHRSVSWYQQTPGQGLQFLFEYFSETQRNKGNFPGRFSGRQFSNSRSEMNVSTLELGDSALYLCASSYGHPPGANVLTFGAGSRLTVL.

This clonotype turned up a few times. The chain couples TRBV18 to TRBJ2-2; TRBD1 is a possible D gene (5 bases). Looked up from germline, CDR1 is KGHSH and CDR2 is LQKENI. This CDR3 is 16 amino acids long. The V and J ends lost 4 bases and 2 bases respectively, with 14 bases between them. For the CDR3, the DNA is TGTGCCAGCTCACTGCAGACAGACCCTAACACCGGGGAGCTGTTTTTT. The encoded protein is CASSLQTDPNTGELFF.

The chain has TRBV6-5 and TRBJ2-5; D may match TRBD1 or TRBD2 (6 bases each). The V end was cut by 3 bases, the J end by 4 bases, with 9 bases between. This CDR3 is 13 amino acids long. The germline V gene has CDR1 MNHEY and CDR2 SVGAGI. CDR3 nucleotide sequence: TGTGCCAGCAGTTATCGGGGGCCAGAGACCCAGTACTTC. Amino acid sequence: CASSYRGPETQYF.

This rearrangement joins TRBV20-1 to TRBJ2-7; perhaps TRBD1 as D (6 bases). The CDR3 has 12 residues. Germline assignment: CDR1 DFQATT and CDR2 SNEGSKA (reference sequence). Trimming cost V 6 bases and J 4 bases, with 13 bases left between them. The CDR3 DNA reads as TGCAGTGCCCTGCTACAGGGATACGAGCAGTACTTC. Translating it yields CSALLQGYEQYF.

This chain's CDR3 is CSARTSGEREQFF. Written as DNA, the CDR3 is TGCAGTGCCCGGACTAGCGGGGAACGCGAGCAGTTCTTC. The chain links TRBV20-1 to TRBJ2-1; 12 nucleotides match TRBD2. This CDR3 region has 13 residues. CDR1 DFQATT and CDR2 SNEGSKA come from the germline V gene (reference sequence). V lost 6 bases and J lost 10; bases outside the gene matches: 7.